This T cell receptor beta chain derives from a study of blood T cell repertoires in COVID-19. The overall study: Collection of acute and convalescent COVID-19 samples took place in the United States, Italy and Spain. T cells, B-cell-depleted T cells, or PBMCs supplied cDNA or gDNA.

Per the authors' pipeline: Cell counts per sample came from amplifying reference gene primers. Using immunoSEQ multiplex PCR, the repertoire was profiled, and TCRdb retains in-frame clones only, with some absent. V and J calls and clone size are given by that table; D and trimming were obtained from the DNA. The sample contains under 250,000 clones, approximately 87% of which appear only once. The sequence was collected from a woman in her 70s with active or convalescent COVID-19. The sample consisted of peripheral blood.

The CDR3 sequence: CASSSGQNEKLFF. The CDR3 DNA reads TGTGCCAGCAGTTCCGGACAAAACGAAAAACTGTTTTTT. The chain employs TRBV2 and TRBJ1-4, with a tentative D call TRBD1 (5 bases). Germline V CDR1 and CDR2: SNHLY, FYNNEI. V was clipped by 5 bases and J by 8 bases, with 12 bases between them. The CDR3 is made up of 13 amino acids.